The text below deals with one T cell receptor (beta chain). Antigen unknown. With 60 Vbeta and 13 Jbeta primers, the PCR was carried out. Using immunoSEQ multiplex PCR, the repertoire was profiled, and TCRdb retains in-frame clones only, with some absent. The repertoire includes 200,000 or so clones, approximately 78% of them detected once, and around 4% sits in the top ten. Germline trimming cut 3 bases from V and 7 bases from J; bases unmatched to any gene: 5. The CDR3 has 14 amino acids. The germline V gene has CDR1 SGDLS and CDR2 YYNGEE. This sample stems from a study of cytomegalovirus exposure and HLA in healthy donors. General study findings and limits: Differences between HLA loci emerged in a later analysis of TCR association rates, with DRB1 most and HLA-C fewest. In vitro assays verified that a few CMV-associated chains recognized CMV antigens specifically. TCR beta chain V- and J-gene trimming was linked, in a later analysis, to a missense variant in DCLRE1C.

Sequencing was carried out using PBMCs. V usage is TRBV9 and J usage is TRBJ1-4; 8 positions match TRBD1. This TCR derives from a male donor in good health and CMV-seronegative. In DNA, the CDR3 is TGTGCCAGCAGCGGGACAGGGAGGGGTGAAAAACTGTTTTTT. It translates to CASSGTGRGEKLFF. The entire variable domain, with the rest obtained from reference TRBV9 and TRBJ1-4, is as follows: DSGVTQTPKHLITATGQRVTLRCSPRSGDLSVYWYQQSLDQGLQFLIQYYNGEERAKGNILERFSAQQFPDLHSELNLSSLELGDSALYFCASSGTGRGEKLFFGSGTQLSVL.